Presented here are 27 T cell receptor beta chains from one specimen sequenced in a study of CD8+CD57+ T cells in acquired aplastic anemia. The use of genomic DNA as template underpinned the TCR beta VDJ and CDR3 profiling. TCRdb used MiXCR to reprocess the reads, holding one entry per CDR3 protein. This table has about 220,000 distinct CDR3 sequences, 34% appearing once. The specimen was sorted CD4+, CD8+, or CD8+CD57+ T cells (not recorded which) from PBMCs. All receptors come from a human donor in good health, serving as a control.

The J gene is TRBJ2-7, the V gene TRBV19; D not resolved. The length of the CDR3 is 13 residues. The ends were cut back, 6 bases at V and 5 bases at J, with 14 bases in the middle. Germline V gene sequence: CDR1 LNHDA, CDR2 SQIVND (reference sequence). The CDR3 reads CASSPDRTDEQYF. The CDR3 region has the DNA TGTGCCAGTAGCCCGGACCGCACCGACGAGCAGTACTTC.

The rearrangement joins TRBV20-1 to TRBJ2-1, with D unclear. Trimming removed 1 base at V and 2 bases at J, with 9 bases between. Germline CDR1 DFQATT, CDR2 SNEGSKA (reference sequence). The CDR3 runs to 14 residues. CDR3 nucleotide sequence: TGCAGTGCTAGAGGGCTAGGCACCTACAATGAGCAGTTCTTC. Its translation: CSARGLGTYNEQFF.

This clonotype was counted a few times. The chain is built from TRBV6-1 and TRBJ1-5; D is unclear. Trimming stripped 3 bases from V and 4 bases from J, with 13 bases between. This CDR3 has 15 amino acids. Germline V gene data show CDR1 as MNHNS and CDR2 as SASEGT. CDR3 coding DNA: TGTGCCAGCAGTGAGCGGAATGTCGGGAATCAGCCCCAGCATTTT. Its protein product is CASSERNVGNQPQHF.

This chain joins TRBV19 and TRBJ2-1; D might be TRBD1 (5 bases). There are 15 residues in the CDR3. Trimming took off 3 bases at V and 4 bases at J, with 13 bases between the two ends. Germline CDR1 is LNHDA and CDR2 is SQIVND (reference sequence). The DNA of the CDR3 is TGTGCCAGTAGTATGACAGCCCAGCATTACAATGAGCAGTTCTTC. It yields the protein CASSMTAQHYNEQFF.

This clonotype was counted ten times or more. The V call is TRBV7-8, the J call TRBJ1-6; possibly TRBD1 for D (5 bases). V lost 5 bases, J lost 6 bases, and 20 bases lay in between. This CDR3 region has 17 residues. Germline CDR1 reads SGHVS; CDR2 reads FQNEAQ. The CDR3 region has the DNA TGTGCCAGCAGCCCAGGAATCGGGGCCCGCGTTAATTCACCCCTCCACTTT. Translation: CASSPGIGARVNSPLHF.

There are a few counts of this clonotype. The gene calls are TRBV14 and TRBJ1-1; possible D gene TRBD1, 5 bases. Trimming took off 3 bases at V and 10 bases at J, with 15 bases between the two ends. The germline CDR1 and CDR2 sequences are SGHDN and FVKESK. The CDR3 is 13 amino acids. DNA of the CDR3: TGTGCCAGCAGCCAGCGGGCCTCCGGGGGAGCTTTCTTT. Translating it yields CASSQRASGGAFF.

The CDR3 DNA reads as TGTGCCACCAGCATTCCTCGGGGTACCGGGGAGCTGTTTTTT. This sequence encodes CATSIPRGTGELFF. The chain couples TRBV15 to TRBJ2-2; tentatively, D is TRBD2 (5 bases). There are 14 residues in the CDR3. Germline loops: CDR1 LNHNV, CDR2 YYDKDF (reference sequence). Trimming removed 4 bases at V and 5 bases at J, with 11 bases between.

This clonotype was observed many times. The chain employs TRBV7-9 and TRBJ2-1, with D uncertain. Germline loops: CDR1 SEHNR, CDR2 FQNEAQ (reference sequence). CDR3 size: 13 residues. Deletions cut 5 bases from V and 9 bases from J, with 14 bases between. In nucleotides, the CDR3 is TGTGCCAGCAGCCAATCTTCATTAGGTGAGCAGTTCTTC. Encoded protein: CASSQSSLGEQFF.

About this clonotype itself: The junction departs from germline at one end; a sequencing error may be responsible. The rearrangement links TRBV25-1 to TRBJ2-7; 13 bases match TRBD2. The germline gives CDR1 MGHDK, CDR2 SYGVNS. CDR3 length: 15 residues. In DNA, the CDR3 is TGTGCCAGCAGCGTGGGACTAGCGGGGTCCTACGAGCGGTACTTC. It encodes CASSVGLAGSYERYF.

This clonotype was observed many times. The chain employs TRBV7-2 and TRBJ1-1; D gene uncertain. Trimming removed 0 bases from V and 5 bases from J, with 10 bases in between. Germline loops: CDR1 SGHTA, CDR2 FQGNSA. The CDR3 consists of 14 residues. The CDR3 spells CASSLAGEGTEAFF. The CDR3 DNA is TGTGCCAGCAGCTTAGCCGGGGAGGGAACTGAAGCTTTCTTT.

The chain employs TRBV13 and TRBJ2-3; possibly TRBD2 for D (5 bases). The CDR3 spans 16 residues. V dropped 4 bases and J dropped 5 bases, with 19 bases sitting between them. CDR1 is PRHDT, CDR2 FYEKMQ, per germline (reference sequence). As DNA, the CDR3 is TGTGCCAGCAGCTCCGTGACGGGCCTCCGGGGAGATACGCAGTATTTT. It translates to CASSSVTGLRGDTQYF.

This clonotype occurred many times. This chain connects TRBV2 to TRBJ1-2; 7 nucleotides line up with TRBD1. The length of the CDR3 is 14 residues. CDR1 and CDR2 (germline): SNHLY, FYNNEI. V was clipped by 9 bases and J by 4 bases; unmatched bases: 11. The CDR3 DNA sequence: TGTGCCAGGATAGACAGGGAGGGACGCTATGGCTACACCTTC. As protein: CARIDREGRYGYTF. The full variable domain, completed using reference TRBV2 and TRBJ1-2, is EPEVTQTPSHQVTQMGQEVILRCVPISNHLYFYWYRQILGQKVEFLVSFYNNEISEKSEIFDDQFSVERPDGSNFTLKIRSTKLEDSAMYFCARIDREGRYGYTFGSGTRLTVV.

This clonotype showed up just a few times. The chain combines TRBV7-2 with TRBJ1-6; 7 bases align to TRBD1. This CDR3 is 15 amino acids long. With 4 bases clipped from V and 8 bases from J, the junction kept 8 bases outside the gene matches. Germline V gene data show CDR1 as SGHTA and CDR2 as FQGNSA. The CDR3 nucleotides are TGTGCCAGCAGCTCACCCGGGACAGTTTATTCACCCCTCCACTTT. This translates into CASSSPGTVYSPLHF.

A remark on this clonotype: This may stem from a read error, because a much larger clone lies one nucleotide away. V and J are TRBV14 and TRBJ1-5, with D unresolved. Between the trimmed V and J ends, which lost 0 bases and 2 bases, there was a span of 2 bases. The CDR3 contains 13 residues. From germline, CDR1 is SGHDN and CDR2 FVKESK. The CDR3 is CASSQDCNQPQHF. In DNA form, the CDR3 reads TGTGCCAGCAGCCAAGATTGCAATCAGCCCCAGCATTTT.

V usage is TRBV15 and J usage is TRBJ2-3; D possibly corresponds to TRBD2 (6 bases). The CDR3 sequence is 15 residues long. Trimming took off 0 bases at V and 6 bases at J, with 13 bases between the two ends. The germline V gene has CDR1 LNHNV and CDR2 YYDKDF (reference sequence). CDR3 nucleotides: TGTGCCACCAGCAGAGAGGAACTAGCTAGTGATACGCAGTATTTT. It specifies CATSREELASDTQYF.

This clonotype showed up many times. In nucleotides, the CDR3 is TGTGCCAGCAGCTTATACAGGGTTACGGGCGAGCAGTACTTC. Translating it yields CASSLYRVTGEQYF. The chain carries TRBV7-2 and TRBJ2-7, with D tentatively TRBD1 (6 bases). The CDR3 has 14 residues. Germline V gives CDR1 SGHTA, CDR2 FQGNSA. V gave up 2 bases and J gave up 6 bases, with 14 bases separating them.

At least ten counts were recorded for this clonotype. The chain joins TRBV5-4 to TRBJ1-6; TRBD1 matches 9 bases. V was pared by 1 base and J by 4 bases, with 9 bases of the junction left unmatched. The germline gives CDR1 SGHNT, CDR2 YYREEE (reference sequence). CDR3 length: 18 residues. The CDR3 loop is CASSLLFLTGGYNSPLHF. The DNA of the CDR3 is TGTGCCAGCAGCTTGCTCTTCTTGACAGGGGGGTATAATTCACCCCTCCACTTT.

The rearrangement links TRBV20-1 to TRBJ1-5; D remains unclear. CDR1 is DFQATT, CDR2 SNEGSKA, per germline (reference sequence). The ends were cut back, 2 bases at V and 5 bases at J, with 10 bases in the middle. The CDR3 is 13 amino acids. Here the CDR3 reads CSARQARDQPQHF. In DNA, the CDR3 is TGCAGTGCTAGACAGGCTAGGGATCAGCCCCAGCATTTT.

The rearrangement uses TRBV5-6 and TRBJ1-1; tentative D call: TRBD1 (6 bases). Trimming removed 7 bases at V and 1 base at J, with 17 bases between. Looked up from germline, CDR1 is SGHDT and CDR2 is YYEEEE. The CDR3 consists of 15 residues. For the CDR3, the DNA is TGTGCCAGCGCAGGGGACGCCTGGACGAACACTGAAGCTTTCTTT. This sequence encodes CASAGDAWTNTEAFF.

Points on this clonotype: An end of the junction differs from the germline gene, which may be a read error. The chain joins TRBV10-3 to TRBJ1-1; 8 bases align to TRBD1. This CDR3 comprises 15 residues. Per germline, CDR1 ENHRY and CDR2 SYGVKD. The CDR3 DNA follows: TGTGCCAGCAGTTCCAAAGGACAGGGAAGAACTGGAGCTTTCTTT. This sequence encodes CASSSKGQGRTGAFF.

This sequence joins TRBV9 and TRBJ2-5, with unresolved D. The length of the CDR3 is 11 residues. Trimming cost V 10 bases and J 5 bases, with 12 bases left between them. The germline gives CDR1 SGDLS, CDR2 YYNGEE. The CDR3 protein is CAAHSGETQYF. The CDR3 DNA reads as TGTGCCGCTCACTCCGGGGAGACCCAGTACTTC.

The chain carries TRBV4-3 and TRBJ2-7; D is possibly TRBD1 (5 bases). CDR3 length: 15 residues. CDR1 and CDR2 from the germline V gene are LGHNA and YSLEER. Trimming took 4 bases from V and 2 from J, leaving 15 bases between them. Here the CDR3 DNA reads TGCGCCAGCAGCCGCCTTGACAGTACCGCCTACGAGCAGTACTTC. Residues: CASSRLDSTAYEQYF.

This clonotype was observed at least ten times. The rearrangement uses TRBV7-3 and TRBJ1-1; D gene uncertain. This CDR3 spans 13 amino acids. The V end lost 3 bases, the J end lost 2 bases, and 7 bases lay between the germline ends. Germline assignment: CDR1 SGHTA and CDR2 FQGTGA. CDR3 sequence: CASSLLANTEAFF. DNA of the CDR3: TGTGCCAGCAGCTTGTTAGCCAACACTGAAGCTTTCTTT.

This clonotype was observed at least ten times. V gene TRBV20-1 combines with J gene TRBJ1-2; D not resolved. Germline-derived CDR1 and CDR2 are DFQATT and SNEGSKA (reference sequence). V lost 6 bases, J lost 3 bases, and 11 bases lay in between. The CDR3 is 12 amino acids. This CDR3 is CSALNGDYGYTF. The CDR3 coding sequence is TGCAGTGCCTTGAATGGGGACTATGGCTACACCTTC.

This clonotype appeared a few times. The V call is TRBV6-2 or TRBV6-3, the J call TRBJ2-7, with D possibly matching TRBD1 (6 bases). CDR3 length: 15 amino acids. Trimming cost V 3 bases and J 3 bases, with 15 bases left between them. Per the germline V gene, CDR1 is MNHEY and CDR2 is SVGEGT. CDR3: CASSYPGTSFYEQYF. As DNA, the CDR3 is TGTGCCAGCAGTTATCCTGGGACATCTTTCTACGAGCAGTACTTC.

The chain uses TRBV9 and TRBJ2-3; 13 bases map to TRBD2. CDR1 is SGDLS and CDR2 is YYNGEE in the germline V gene. J was trimmed by 7 bases and V by 3 bases; bases with no gene match: 11. CDR3 length: 17 amino acids. The CDR3 DNA reads as TGTGCCAGCAGCGCACTAACCGGGACTAGCGGGACACATACGCAGTATTTT. This sequence encodes CASSALTGTSGTHTQYF.

This clonotype occurred many times. This chain links TRBV19 with TRBJ2-7, with 7 positions matching TRBD2. Germline V gives CDR1 LNHDA, CDR2 SQIVND (reference sequence). Losses at the gene ends were 6 bases for V and 2 bases for J; bases not matched to a gene: 7. The CDR3 is 14 amino acids. The CDR3 coding sequence is TGTGCCAGTAGCATAAGGGGACTAACCTACGAGCAGTACTTC. The encoded protein is CASSIRGLTYEQYF.